The 15 T cell receptor beta chains in this list originate from one sample, sequenced in a study. MiXCR, applied by TCRdb to the RT-PCR reads, yields one record per CDR3 protein. The repertoire includes more than 600,000 distinct CDR3 sequences, 13% to 15% of them detected once, and 3.6% sits in the top ten. The sequencing sample was made of memory CD4+ T cells from blood. Receptor source: a female donor in good health, serving as a healthy control.

V is TRBV7-2 and J is TRBJ1-6, with a weak D call TRBD1 (6 bases). This CDR3 is 15 amino acids long. The V gene lost 2 bases and the J gene lost 7 bases, with 12 bases spanning the gap. Germline CDR1 reads SGHTA; CDR2 reads FQGNSA. The CDR3 is CASSLLRGLNSPLHF. The CDR3 DNA reads as TGTGCCAGCAGCTTACTCCGGGGGCTCAATTCACCCCTCCACTTT.

The chain has TRBV27 and TRBJ2-4, with 7 positions matching TRBD2. CDR1 is MNHEY and CDR2 is SMNVEV in the germline V gene (reference sequence). The CDR3 extends over 16 amino acids. V dropped 5 bases and J dropped 0; count of bases not matched to a gene: 7. The CDR3, as DNA: TGTGCCAGCAGTCTACGGGGGGATCTAGCCAAAAACATTCAGTACTTC. It yields the protein CASSLRGDLAKNIQYF.

This clonotype was counted a few times. This chain uses TRBV5-1 with TRBJ2-7, with 7 bases lining up with TRBD1. CDR1 SGHRS and CDR2 YFSETQ come from the germline V gene. CDR3 length equals 14 residues. Germline trimming cut 0 bases from V and 6 bases from J; bases unmatched to any gene: 6. The CDR3 sequence is CASSLEFTGVEQYF. The CDR3 DNA reads TGCGCCAGCAGCTTGGAATTCACAGGGGTCGAGCAGTACTTC. The whole variable domain, remainder taken from reference TRBV5-1 and TRBJ2-7, is KAGVTQTPRYLIKTRGQQVTLSCSPISGHRSVSWYQQTPGQGLQFLFEYFSETQRNKGNFPGRFSGRQFSNSRSEMNVSTLELGDSALYLCASSLEFTGVEQYFGPGTRLTVT.

This clonotype has only a few counts. This rearrangement joins TRBV5-8 to TRBJ2-3; 11 nucleotides agree with TRBD1. CDR1 and CDR2 (germline): SGHTS, YDEGEE. There are 16 residues in the CDR3. V trimming: 2 bases; J trimming: 4 bases; junction bases outside the gene matches: 6. Written as DNA, the CDR3 is TGTGCCAGCAGCTTCTCCGGACAGGGGGCACCAGATACGCAGTATTTT. It specifies CASSFSGQGAPDTQYF.

This clonotype was detected a few times. The chain couples TRBV11-1 to TRBJ1-5; D ambiguous. Per the germline V gene, CDR1 is SGHAT and CDR2 is FQDESV (reference sequence). With 1 base removed from V and 8 bases from J, the gap between germline ends came to 9 bases. The CDR3 loop spans 13 amino acids. The CDR3 DNA is TGTGCCAGCAGCTTAGACGGGGTTGAGCCCCAGCATTTT. It specifies CASSLDGVEPQHF.

The J gene is TRBJ2-7, the V gene TRBV20-1; D might be TRBD2 (6 bases). From germline, CDR1 is DFQATT and CDR2 SNEGSKA (reference sequence). V was clipped by 3 bases and J by 3 bases, with 15 bases between them. The CDR3 is made up of 14 amino acids. The CDR3 loop reads CSARLGTPGYEQYF. CDR3 nucleotide sequence: TGCAGTGCTAGGCTCGGGACTCCCGGCTACGAGCAGTACTTC.

A few counts support this clonotype. This chain links TRBV27 with TRBJ2-3; 7 positions agree with TRBD1. Trimming removed 4 bases from V and 0 bases from J; junction bases left unmatched: 7. Looked up from germline, CDR1 is MNHEY and CDR2 is SMNVEV (reference sequence). The CDR3 contains 16 residues. CDR3 region: CASSSRDRPSTDTQYF. CDR3 DNA: TGTGCCAGCAGTTCACGGGACAGACCTAGCACAGATACGCAGTATTTT.

At least ten counts were recorded for this clonotype. The V gene is TRBV7-2, the J gene TRBJ2-7, with 8 bases aligning to TRBD1. The V segment lost 5 bases and the J segment 7 bases; nucleotides outside the gene matches: 7. CDR1 is SGHTA and CDR2 is FQGNSA in the germline V gene. This CDR3 is built from 13 residues. The CDR3: CASSRQQGVEQYF. The CDR3 region has the DNA TGTGCCAGCAGCCGTCAACAGGGGGTTGAGCAGTACTTC.

This clonotype has just a few counts. This sequence joins TRBV3-1 and TRBJ1-5; the D is unclear. Trimming took off 2 bases at V and 6 bases at J, with 5 bases between the two ends. Germline CDR1 LGHDT, CDR2 YNNKEL (reference sequence). There are 12 residues in the CDR3. CDR3 amino acids: CASSQSSQPQHF. DNA for the CDR3: TGTGCCAGCAGCCAAAGCTCTCAGCCCCAGCATTTT.

The table lists this clonotype with a few counts. This rearrangement joins TRBV6-6 to TRBJ2-6; D is ambiguous. The ends were cut back, 6 bases at V and 1 base at J, with 10 bases in the middle. There are 15 residues in the CDR3. Germline V gene sequence: CDR1 MNHNY, CDR2 SVGAGI (reference sequence). Written as DNA, the CDR3 is TGTGCCAGCAGCACCGGGTTGTCTGGGGCCAACGTCCTGACTTTC. It codes for CASSTGLSGANVLTF.

V usage is TRBV12-3 or TRBV12-4 and J usage is TRBJ1-1; D is ambiguous. With 5 bases removed from V and 6 bases from J, the gap between germline ends came to 13 bases. This CDR3 is 13 amino acids long. The DNA of the CDR3 is TGTGCCAGCAGTCCTTACGGGGTACCTGAAGCTTTCTTT. Protein: CASSPYGVPEAFF.

Only one count was recorded for this clonotype. The genes are TRBV7-2 and TRBJ2-7; 11 bases are a match to TRBD1. This CDR3 has 15 residues. CDR1 and CDR2 from the germline V gene are SGHTA and FQGNSA. Trimming at V came to 8 bases and at J to 4 bases, leaving 10 bases not matched to a gene. The CDR3: CASRLGQGAWYEQYF. CDR3 DNA: TGTGCCAGCCGCCTTGGACAGGGGGCATGGTACGAGCAGTACTTC.

The V call is TRBV6-5, the J call TRBJ2-1; 11 nucleotides align to TRBD2. Germline V CDR1 and CDR2: MNHEY, SVGAGI. The V and J ends lost 5 bases and 7 bases, in that order; junction bases with no gene match: 7. CDR3 length equals 15 residues. Here the CDR3 DNA reads TGTGCCAGCAGTAAAGCCGGGACTAGCGGAAATGAGCAGTTCTTC. Residues: CASSKAGTSGNEQFF.

This clonotype occurred many times. The chain couples TRBV20-1 to TRBJ2-5; 7 nucleotides match TRBD2. The CDR3 has 15 residues. V lost 0 bases and J lost 5; bases outside the gene matches: 9. CDR1 is DFQATT, CDR2 SNEGSKA, per germline (reference sequence). The CDR3 loop reads CSARDRLGGSETQYF. The CDR3 DNA reads TGCAGTGCTAGAGATAGATTGGGCGGGAGTGAGACCCAGTACTTC.

The chain joins TRBV5-1 to TRBJ2-7; possibly TRBD2 for D (5 bases). CDR1 is SGHRS and CDR2 is YFSETQ in the germline V gene. This CDR3 has 15 amino acids. Trimming cost V 8 bases and J 7 bases, with 25 bases left between them. CDR3 coding DNA: TGCGCCAGTCAGACGGTGCCGGGCTCCGGGGAGGAGCAGTACTTC. This gives the protein CASQTVPGSGEEQYF.